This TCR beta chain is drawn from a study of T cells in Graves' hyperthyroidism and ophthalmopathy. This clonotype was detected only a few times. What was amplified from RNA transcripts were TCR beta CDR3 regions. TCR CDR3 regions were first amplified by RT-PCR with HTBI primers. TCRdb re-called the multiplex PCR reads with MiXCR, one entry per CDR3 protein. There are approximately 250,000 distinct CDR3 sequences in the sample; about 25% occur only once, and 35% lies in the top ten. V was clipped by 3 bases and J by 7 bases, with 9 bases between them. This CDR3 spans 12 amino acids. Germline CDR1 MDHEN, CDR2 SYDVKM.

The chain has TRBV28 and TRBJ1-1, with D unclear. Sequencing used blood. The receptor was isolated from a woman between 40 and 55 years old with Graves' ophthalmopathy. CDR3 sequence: CASSFMRSEAFF. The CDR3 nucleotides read TGTGCCAGCAGTTTCATGCGGAGTGAAGCTTTCTTT.